The clone carrying this TCR beta chain was seen a few times. These data belong to a study of T cells in Graves' hyperthyroidism and ophthalmopathy. RNA transcripts served as the template for amplifying TCR beta CDR3 regions. The HTBI set primed first-round TCR CDR3 RT-PCR. TCRdb used MiXCR to reprocess the multiplex PCR reads, holding one entry per CDR3 protein. The sample includes about 840,000 distinct CDR3 sequences, 38% of them seen just once. This CDR3 comprises 16 residues. V dropped 6 bases and J dropped 0; count of bases not matched to a gene: 11. This rearrangement joins TRBV12-3 or TRBV12-4 to TRBJ2-7, with TRBD2 matching 7 bases. The sequencing input was blood. This TCR derives from a man aged 18 to 29 with Graves' hyperthyroidism. CDR3 residues: CASSTNGSGGSYEQYF. CDR3 coding DNA: TGTGCCAGCAGCACCAACGGATCGGGAGGCTCCTACGAGCAGTACTTC.